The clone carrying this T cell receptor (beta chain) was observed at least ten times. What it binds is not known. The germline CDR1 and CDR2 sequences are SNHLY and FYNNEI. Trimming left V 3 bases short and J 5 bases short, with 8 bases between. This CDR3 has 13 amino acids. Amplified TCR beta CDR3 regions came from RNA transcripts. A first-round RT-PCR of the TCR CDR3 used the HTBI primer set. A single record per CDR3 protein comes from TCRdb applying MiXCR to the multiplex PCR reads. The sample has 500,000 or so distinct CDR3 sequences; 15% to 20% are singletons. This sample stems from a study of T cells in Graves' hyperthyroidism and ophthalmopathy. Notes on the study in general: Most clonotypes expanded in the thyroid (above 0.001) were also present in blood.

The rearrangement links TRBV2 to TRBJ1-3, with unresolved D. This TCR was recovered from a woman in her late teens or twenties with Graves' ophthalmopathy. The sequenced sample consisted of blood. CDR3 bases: TGTGCCAGCAGTGACTTACTTCGAAACACCATATATTTT. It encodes CASSDLLRNTIYF.